Sequencing of this T cell receptor (beta chain) was carried out in a study of cytomegalovirus exposure and HLA in healthy donors. Turning to the study itself: Approximately 180 million T cells yielded about 120 million unique TCR beta sequences, as an earlier analysis found. Unique TCRs numbering around 85 million, obtained from HLA-typed donors, made up an early data release. Study findings and constraints: Across all donors, roughly uniform sequencing depth was an assumption of the presence/absence analyses.

This clone was detected only once. Its antigen is not identified. Use of 60 Vbeta and 13 Jbeta primers characterized the PCR. Only in-frame clones appear in the TCRdb table, and some are missing; sequencing was by immunoSEQ multiplex PCR. The data contain some 150,000 clones, under 75% of them singletons. Likely unrecorded immune exposures existed in these nominally healthy donors. The sample taken for sequencing was PBMCs. This receptor was taken from a woman between 40 and 50 years old in good health and CMV-seronegative.

For the CDR3, the DNA is TGTGCCAGCAGCGGGCCCGGGCTAGCGGGAAAGACCCAGTACTTC. It yields the protein CASSGPGLAGKTQYF. The rearrangement links TRBV5-6 to TRBJ2-5; 9 bases map to TRBD2. This CDR3 comprises 15 residues. V shed 4 bases and J 6 bases; nucleotides not matched to a gene: 10. Looked up from germline, CDR1 is SGHDT and CDR2 is YYEEEE.